Presented here are 5 T cell receptor beta chains from one specimen sequenced in a study of blood T cell repertoires in COVID-19. The data were produced by immunoSEQ multiplex PCR, yet TCRdb's version contains in-frame clones alone and is incomplete. Of roughly 200,000 clones in the sample, about nine tenths were seen once. The sequenced sample was peripheral blood. These receptors all come from a young woman with acute or convalescent COVID-19.

CDR3 DNA: TGTGCCAGCAGTTCCCACCAGGCTCGCGATAATTCACCCCTCCACTTT. It translates to CASSSHQARDNSPLHF. This chain uses TRBV28 with TRBJ1-6; D gene ambiguous. CDR1 and CDR2 from the germline V gene are MDHEN and SYDVKM. This CDR3 has 16 amino acids. V was cut by 4 bases and J by 5 bases, with 15 bases left in between.

This clone was recorded only once. The chain links TRBV5-1 to TRBJ2-7, with D possibly being TRBD1 (6 bases). V lost 4 bases and J 6 bases, leaving 17 bases between the germline ends. The CDR3 is 14 residues long. CDR1 is SGHRS, CDR2 YFSETQ, per germline. This CDR3 is CASSAWDNEGEQYF. The CDR3 DNA follows: TGCGCCAGCAGCGCATGGGACAACGAAGGCGAGCAGTACTTC.

The V gene is TRBV24-1, the J gene TRBJ2-5, with 10 bases lining up with TRBD1. Germline V lookup: CDR1 KGHDR, CDR2 SFDVKD. The V segment lost 3 bases and the J segment 2 bases; nucleotides outside the gene matches: 5. The length of the CDR3 is 16 residues. CDR3 amino acids: CATSDNDRGLQETQYF. CDR3 DNA sequence: TGTGCCACCAGTGATAATGACAGGGGGCTTCAAGAGACCCAGTACTTC.

The chain employs TRBV9 and TRBJ2-7, with D perhaps matching TRBD2 (6 bases). CDR3 length: 15 amino acids. Trimming took off 1 base at V and 0 bases at J, with 11 bases between the two ends. The V gene's germline CDR1 is SGDLS and CDR2 YYNGEE. In DNA form, the CDR3 reads TGTGCCAGCAGCGTATCGGGGGACTCCTCCTACGAGCAGTACTTC. It codes for CASSVSGDSSYEQYF.

This chain links TRBV5-1 with TRBJ2-7, with 9 bases lining up with TRBD2. J lost 0 bases, V lost 0 bases, and 4 bases had no gene match. The CDR3 loop spans 16 amino acids. The germline gives CDR1 SGHRS, CDR2 YFSETQ. CDR3 region: CASSLEPSGTSYEQYF. CDR3 sequence (DNA): TGCGCCAGCAGCTTGGAACCTAGCGGGACCTCCTACGAGCAGTACTTC.